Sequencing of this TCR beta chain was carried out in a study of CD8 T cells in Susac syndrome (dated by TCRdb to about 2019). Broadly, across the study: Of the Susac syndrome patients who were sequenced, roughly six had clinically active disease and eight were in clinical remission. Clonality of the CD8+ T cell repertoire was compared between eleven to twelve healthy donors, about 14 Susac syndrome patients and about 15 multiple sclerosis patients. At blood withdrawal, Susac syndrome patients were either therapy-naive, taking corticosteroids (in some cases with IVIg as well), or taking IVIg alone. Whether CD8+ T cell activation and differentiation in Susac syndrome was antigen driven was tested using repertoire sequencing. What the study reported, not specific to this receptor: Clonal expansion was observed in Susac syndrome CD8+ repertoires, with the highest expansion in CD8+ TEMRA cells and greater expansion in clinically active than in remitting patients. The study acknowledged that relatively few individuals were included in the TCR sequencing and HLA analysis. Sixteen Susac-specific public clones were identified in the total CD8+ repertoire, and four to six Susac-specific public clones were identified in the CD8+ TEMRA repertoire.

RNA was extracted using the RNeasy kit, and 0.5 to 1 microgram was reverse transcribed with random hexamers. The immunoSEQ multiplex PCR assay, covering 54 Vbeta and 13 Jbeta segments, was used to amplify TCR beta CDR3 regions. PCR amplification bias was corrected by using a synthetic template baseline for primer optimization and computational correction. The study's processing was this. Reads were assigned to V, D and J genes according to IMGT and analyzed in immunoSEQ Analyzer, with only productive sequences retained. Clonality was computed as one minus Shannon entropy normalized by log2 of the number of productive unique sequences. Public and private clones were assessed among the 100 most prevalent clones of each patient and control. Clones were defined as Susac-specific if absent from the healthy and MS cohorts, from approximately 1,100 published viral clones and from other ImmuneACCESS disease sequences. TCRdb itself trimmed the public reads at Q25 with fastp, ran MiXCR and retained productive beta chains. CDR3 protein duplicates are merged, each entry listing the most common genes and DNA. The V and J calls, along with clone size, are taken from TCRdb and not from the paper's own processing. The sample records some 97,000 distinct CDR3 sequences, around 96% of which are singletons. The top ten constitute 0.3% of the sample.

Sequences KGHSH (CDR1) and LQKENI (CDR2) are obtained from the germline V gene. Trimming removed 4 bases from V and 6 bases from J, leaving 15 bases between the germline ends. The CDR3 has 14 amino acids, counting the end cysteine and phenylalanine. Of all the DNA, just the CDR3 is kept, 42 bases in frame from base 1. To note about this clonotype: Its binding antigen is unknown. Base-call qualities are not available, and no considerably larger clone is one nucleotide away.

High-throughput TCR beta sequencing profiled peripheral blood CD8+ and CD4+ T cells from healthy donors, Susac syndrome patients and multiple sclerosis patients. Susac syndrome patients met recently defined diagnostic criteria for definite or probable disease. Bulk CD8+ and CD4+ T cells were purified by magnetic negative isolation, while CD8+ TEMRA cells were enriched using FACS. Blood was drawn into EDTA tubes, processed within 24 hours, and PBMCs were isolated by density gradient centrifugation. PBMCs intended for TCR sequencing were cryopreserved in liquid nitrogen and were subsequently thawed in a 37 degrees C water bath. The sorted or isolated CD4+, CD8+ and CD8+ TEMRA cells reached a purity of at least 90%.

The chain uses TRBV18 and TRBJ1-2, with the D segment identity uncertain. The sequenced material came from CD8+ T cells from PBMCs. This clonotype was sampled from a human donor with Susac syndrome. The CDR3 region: CASSLDLELDGYTF. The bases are TGTGCCAGCTCACTCGACCTGGAATTGGATGGCTACACCTTC.